This T cell receptor beta chain was captured by sequencing in a study of Graves' ophthalmopathy and Graves' hyperthyroidism. Germline CDR1 is LNHDA and CDR2 is SQIVND (reference sequence). CDR3 length: 15 residues. Trimming left V 4 bases short and J 0 bases short, with 10 bases between. Amplification of TCR beta CDR3 regions used RNA transcripts. The library came from an HTBI-primed first-round RT-PCR and a second-round multiplex PCR. TCRdb passed the multiplex PCR reads through MiXCR, listing each CDR3 protein once. The repertoire holds some 380,000 distinct CDR3 sequences, about 16% seen once, with approximately 7% in the top ten. Ten or more counts support this clonotype.

This clonotype was sampled from a woman between 18 and 30 years old with stable Graves' hyperthyroidism. The rearrangement links TRBV19 to TRBJ2-4; D not resolved. The sample consisted of peripheral blood. The CDR3 spells CASSTTPVAKNIQYF. The CDR3 region has the DNA TGTGCCAGTAGTACCACCCCGGTAGCCAAAAACATTCAGTACTTC.